These T cell receptor beta chains were read from a single sample in a study of shared clonotypes between healthy human individuals. Here immunoSEQ multiplex PCR was the method, and the copy in TCRdb shows in-frame clones only, minus some. The data contain some 2,100,000 clones, 95% of them singletons. Sequencing input: naive CD4+ T cells sorted from blood. The receptors come from a man aged 18-30 years in good health. The CDR3 runs from the conserved cysteine through the conserved F or W.

V gene | CDR3 protein
TRBV5-1 | CASSLEEYGGYTF
TRBV9 | CASSVGVDGYTF
TRBV28 | CASSLQGAKAFF
TRBV11-2 | CASSFLAGNTEAFF
TRBV5-1 | CASSLIADLSEQYF
TRBV7-6 | CASSLAGPNTGELFF
TRBV5-1 | CASSGFGTSGSWGTDTQYF
TRBV28 | CASTTGTVNYGYTF
TRBV6-1 | CASSEAVGQPPGQPQHF
TRBV27 | CASSLGGRANGYTF
TRBV2 | CATLIGTGSEKLFF
TRBV2 | CASRKGNDEKLFF
TRBV4-1 | CASSQLPTTDEKLFF
TRBV6-6 | CASSSGTGKATGELFF
TRBV29-1 | CSVEGIRAGITYNEQFF
TRBV14 | CASRGQETQYF
TRBV7-9 | CASSTFTAGTYEQYF
TRBV6-1 | CASSRTGDFYEQYF
TRBV5-1 | CASSVRQGGDTQYF
TRBV5-6 | CASLRIRGSYEQYF
TRBV19 | CASSSPPGALNYGYTF
TRBV5-1 | CASSRSGSSYEQYF
TRBV6-1 | CASRQGWYEQYF
TRBV5-1 | CASSLDRVYSPLHF